These 32 T cell receptor beta chains were all obtained from the same sample, sequenced in a study of cytotoxic CD8 clonotypes in ibrutinib-treated CLL. Produced via immunoSEQ multiplex PCR; TCRdb's table is partial and in-frame only. The sample records 200,000 or so clones, 79% being singletons. Sequencing used PBMCs, obtained after 12 months of ibrutinib treatment. The source of these receptors is a human donor with chronic lymphocytic leukemia.

The chain carries TRBV18 and TRBJ2-5; no clear D gene. The V and J ends lost 3 bases and 0 bases respectively, with 11 bases between them. The CDR3 consists of 15 residues. CDR1 is KGHSH and CDR2 is LQKENI in the germline V gene. As DNA, the CDR3 is TGTGCCAGCTCACCGGCGTGGGCAAACCAAGAGACCCAGTACTTC. It specifies CASSPAWANQETQYF.

This chain links TRBV5-1 with TRBJ2-3; no clear D gene. V was shortened by 0 bases and J by 2 bases, with 4 bases between the two germline ends. The CDR3 is made up of 13 amino acids. Germline CDR1 and CDR2: SGHRS and YFSETQ. The CDR3 DNA sequence: TGCGCCAGCAGCTTGGGGTTCACAGATACGCAGTATTTT. It codes for CASSLGFTDTQYF.

This clone has more than one count but fewer than ten. This chain links TRBV11-2 with TRBJ1-2; D ambiguous. The germline V and J ends were trimmed by 3 bases and 4 bases, with 3 bases remaining between them. CDR1 is SGHAT and CDR2 is FQNNGV in the germline V gene. There are 11 residues in the CDR3. The CDR3 is CASSFSYGYTF. CDR3 coding DNA: TGTGCCAGCAGCTTTTCCTATGGCTACACCTTC.

In nucleotides, the CDR3 is TGTGCCAGCAAGGCAGCCTACAATGAGCAGTTCTTC. Its translation is CASKAAYNEQFF. The genes are TRBV28 and TRBJ2-1; D is unclear. Trimming left V 7 bases short and J 2 bases short, with 6 bases between. CDR3 length: 12 amino acids. Germline CDR1 MDHEN, CDR2 SYDVKM.

The rearrangement uses TRBV6-1 and TRBJ1-2, with D unclear. The CDR3 loop spans 13 amino acids. CDR1 is MNHNS, CDR2 SASEGT, per germline. Between the trimmed V and J ends, which lost 6 bases and 6 bases, there was a span of 14 bases. The CDR3 loop reads CASRGTSLDGYTF. The CDR3 bases are TGTGCCAGCAGGGGTACGTCTCTCGATGGCTACACCTTC.

The chain recombines TRBV19 with TRBJ2-3, with 14 bases fitting TRBD2. The CDR3 consists of 15 residues. Germline V CDR1 and CDR2: LNHDA, SQIVND (reference sequence). The V segment lost 9 bases and the J segment 1 base; nucleotides outside the gene matches: 3. CDR3: CASMGLAGGTDTQYF. CDR3 coding DNA: TGTGCCAGCATGGGACTAGCGGGAGGCACAGATACGCAGTATTTT. Supplemented by reference TRBV19 and TRBJ2-3, the full variable domain reads DGGITQSPKYLFRKEGQNVTLSCEQNLNHDAMYWYRQDPGQGLRLIYYSQIVNDFQKGDIAEGYSVSREKKESFPLTVTSAQKNPTAFYLCASMGLAGGTDTQYFGPGTRLTVL.

The chain is built from TRBV5-6 and TRBJ2-5; D unclear. CDR1 is SGHDT and CDR2 is YYEEEE in the germline V gene. The CDR3 has 12 residues. Trimming took 2 bases from V and 5 from J, leaving 7 bases between them. CDR3 bases: TGTGCCAGCAGCTTTGGGTCGGAGACCCAGTACTTC. Protein sequence: CASSFGSETQYF. Combining the CDR3 with reference TRBV5-6 and TRBJ2-5 gives the whole variable domain DAGVTQSPTHLIKTRGQQVTLRCSPKSGHDTVSWYQQALGQGPQFIFQYYEEEERQRGNFPDRFSGHQFPNYSSELNVNALLLGDSALYLCASSFGSETQYFGPGTRLLVL.

J is TRBJ2-7 and V is TRBV2, with D tentatively TRBD1 (6 bases). V was shortened by 7 bases and J by 2 bases, with 12 bases between the two germline ends. Germline CDR1 is SNHLY and CDR2 is FYNNEI. The length of the CDR3 is 13 residues. The CDR3 bases are TGTGCCAGCAACAGGGACGAAGCCTACGAGCAGTACTTC. It specifies CASNRDEAYEQYF.

This clone was seen more than once but under ten times. The chain uses TRBV7-3 and TRBJ2-7; D is possibly TRBD1 or TRBD2 (6 bases each). From germline, CDR1 is SGHTA and CDR2 FQGTGA. V lost 5 bases to trimming and J lost 5 bases, with 13 bases between them. The CDR3 runs to 13 residues. The CDR3 protein is CASSPLGGHEQYF. The CDR3 bases are TGTGCCAGCAGCCCCCTTGGGGGGCACGAGCAGTACTTC.

The chain recombines TRBV7-8 with TRBJ2-1, with 9 bases fitting TRBD2. The CDR3 sequence is 16 residues long. Per germline, CDR1 SGHVS and CDR2 FQNEAQ. The V segment lost 4 bases and the J segment 0 bases; nucleotides outside the gene matches: 4. The CDR3 protein is CASSSYSGSSYNEQFF. The DNA of the CDR3 is TGTGCCAGCAGCTCCTATAGCGGGAGCTCCTACAATGAGCAGTTCTTC.

This clone was counted between two and nine times. The genes are TRBV7-8 and TRBJ1-2; the D is unclear. The CDR3 length is 13 residues. Trimming pared 4 bases from V and 0 bases from J, leaving 6 bases between. CDR1 SGHVS and CDR2 FQNEAQ come from the germline V gene. Written as DNA, the CDR3 is TGTGCCAGCAGCTACGGGGCTAACTATGGCTACACCTTC. Translation gives CASSYGANYGYTF.

The V gene is TRBV5-4, the J gene TRBJ2-1; D is undetermined. Between the trimmed V and J ends, which lost 5 bases and 0 bases, there was a span of 12 bases. CDR1 and CDR2 from the germline V gene are SGHNT and YYREEE (reference sequence). The length of the CDR3 is 15 residues. In DNA form, the CDR3 reads TGTGCCAGCAGGTGGGCGTGGAGCTCCTACAATGAGCAGTTCTTC. This gives the protein CASRWAWSSYNEQFF.

The rearrangement links TRBV5-1 to TRBJ2-5; 8 bases match TRBD1. With V trimmed by 4 bases and J by 2 bases, 4 bases remained unmatched. The germline V gene encodes CDR1 SGHRS and CDR2 YFSETQ. The length of the CDR3 is 14 residues. CDR3 DNA sequence: TGCGCCAGCAGCGGGGGACAGGAGCAAGAGACCCAGTACTTC. This codes for CASSGGQEQETQYF.

The gene calls are TRBV18 and TRBJ2-1; D call uncertain. The germline gives CDR1 KGHSH, CDR2 LQKENI. Trimming took 3 bases from V and 8 from J, leaving 5 bases between them. The length of the CDR3 is 11 residues. The CDR3 DNA reads TGTGCCAGCTCACCGTACGATGAGCAGTTCTTC. The encoded protein is CASSPYDEQFF.

The chain joins TRBV6-5 to TRBJ2-7; 9 nucleotides line up with TRBD2. Losses at the gene ends were 6 bases for V and 6 bases for J; bases not matched to a gene: 6. The CDR3 is 13 amino acids. From germline, CDR1 is MNHEY and CDR2 SVGAGI. The CDR3 spells CASRGSGRGEQYF. The CDR3 DNA is TGTGCCAGCAGGGGTAGCGGGAGAGGCGAGCAGTACTTC.

The chain carries TRBV28 and TRBJ2-3; D remains unclear. V was shortened by 6 bases and J by 5 bases, with 21 bases between the two germline ends. Germline V lookup: CDR1 MDHEN, CDR2 SYDVKM. The CDR3 covers 16 residues. DNA for the CDR3: TGTGCCAGCAGCCCGGGTCATTCCGGATGGGGAGATACGCAGTATTTT. Amino acid sequence: CASSPGHSGWGDTQYF. The whole variable domain, remainder taken from reference TRBV28 and TRBJ2-3, is DVKVTQSSRYLVKRTGEKVFLECVQDMDHENMFWYRQDPGLGLRLIYFSYDVKMKEKGDIPEGYSVSREKKERFSLILESASTNQTSMYLCASSPGHSGWGDTQYFGPGTRLTVL.

The chain links TRBV6-5 to TRBJ2-3; D unclear. Germline V gene data show CDR1 as MNHEY and CDR2 as SVGAGI. There are 13 residues in the CDR3. The ends were cut back, 7 bases at V and 1 base at J, with 9 bases in the middle. The CDR3, as DNA: TGTGCCAGCACCCCCCCGGGCACAGATACGCAGTATTTT. Amino acid sequence: CASTPPGTDTQYF.

This chain uses TRBV7-6 with TRBJ2-1; weak D call: TRBD1 (6 bases). CDR1 and CDR2 (germline): SGHVS, FNYEAQ. Trimming pared 5 bases from V and 8 bases from J, leaving 19 bases between. This CDR3 region has 15 residues. CDR3 coding DNA: TGTGCCAGCAGCACGGGACATACCACGGCGGATGAGCAGTTCTTC. Encoded protein: CASSTGHTTADEQFF.

The V call is TRBV28, the J call TRBJ2-5, with D tentatively TRBD2 (6 bases). The CDR3 has 13 amino acids. Trimming removed 7 bases from V and 4 bases from J, with 13 bases in between. Germline V gives CDR1 MDHEN, CDR2 SYDVKM. CDR3 protein: CASMLPGVETQYF. DNA of the CDR3: TGTGCCAGCATGCTCCCGGGAGTAGAGACCCAGTACTTC. The full variable domain, completed using reference TRBV28 and TRBJ2-5, is DVKVTQSSRYLVKRTGEKVFLECVQDMDHENMFWYRQDPGLGLRLIYFSYDVKMKEKGDIPEGYSVSREKKERFSLILESASTNQTSMYLCASMLPGVETQYFGPGTRLLVL.

The chain carries TRBV7-6 and TRBJ1-3; D is uncertain. CDR3 length: 13 residues. CDR1 is SGHVS, CDR2 FNYEAQ, per germline. V lost 3 bases, J lost 4 bases, and 7 bases lay in between. CDR3 nucleotides: TGTGCCAGCAGCTTGTCCTGGGGAAACACCATATATTTT. Protein sequence: CASSLSWGNTIYF. The complete variable domain, with remaining parts taken from reference TRBV7-6 and TRBJ1-3, reads GAGVSQSPRYKVTKRGQDVALRCDPISGHVSLYWYRQALGQGPEFLTYFNYEAQQDKSGLPNDRFSAERPEGSISTLTIQRTEQRDSAMYRCASSLSWGNTIYFGEGSWLTVV.

The chain couples TRBV4-1 to TRBJ1-1; D unresolved. The V end was cut by 0 bases, the J end by 4 bases, with 9 bases between. The CDR3 covers 14 residues. CDR1 MGHRA and CDR2 YSYEKL come from the germline V gene. DNA of the CDR3: TGCGCCAGCAGCCAAGAAGAGGCTCTCACTGAAGCTTTCTTT. This gives the protein CASSQEEALTEAFF.

The CDR3 protein is CASSLSRTSGNYEQYF. CDR3 nucleotide sequence: TGTGCCAGCAGCTTGTCGCGGACTAGCGGGAACTACGAGCAGTACTTC. The chain employs TRBV5-4 and TRBJ2-7; TRBD2 agrees at 12 bases. CDR3 length: 16 amino acids. J lost 3 bases, V lost 1 base, and 5 bases had no gene match. In germline, CDR1 is SGHNT, CDR2 YYREEE (reference sequence).

In its sample, this clone was seen once. The chain joins TRBV2 to TRBJ1-5; possible D gene TRBD1, 5 bases. Trimming took 3 bases from V and 0 from J, leaving 12 bases between them. CDR3 length: 16 residues. CDR1 and CDR2 from the germline V gene are SNHLY and FYNNEI. In DNA, the CDR3 is TGTGCCAGCAGTGACCCAATGGGGGTTAGCAATCAGCCCCAGCATTTT. As protein: CASSDPMGVSNQPQHF.

This sequence joins TRBV13 and TRBJ2-7; no clear D gene. The CDR3 spans 12 residues. CDR1 is PRHDT, CDR2 FYEKMQ, per germline (reference sequence). The ends were cut back, 1 base at V and 2 bases at J, with 3 bases in the middle. CDR3 sequence: CASSLEPYEQYF. The CDR3 coding sequence is TGTGCCAGCAGCTTAGAGCCCTACGAGCAGTACTTC.

J is TRBJ2-7 and V is TRBV29-1; TRBD1 matches 8 bases. The CDR3 sequence is 14 residues long. The germline CDR1 and CDR2 sequences are SQVTM and ANQGSEA. J lost 6 bases, V lost 2 bases, and 9 bases had no gene match. Here the CDR3 reads CSVEFGTGPAEQYF. CDR3 in DNA: TGCAGCGTTGAATTCGGGACAGGTCCTGCCGAGCAGTACTTC.

V and J are TRBV18 and TRBJ2-5, with D possibly being TRBD1 or TRBD2 (5 bases each). This CDR3 comprises 18 residues. The germline gives CDR1 KGHSH, CDR2 LQKENI. V lost 5 bases to trimming and J lost 5 bases, with 27 bases between them. The CDR3: CASSVAGTAVTIGETQYF. CDR3 nucleotide sequence: TGTGCCAGCTCAGTCGCCGGGACGGCCGTTACTATCGGGGAGACCCAGTACTTC. Full variable domain (remainder filled in from reference TRBV18 and TRBJ2-5): NAGVMQNPRHLVRRRGQEARLRCSPMKGHSHVYWYRQLPEEGLKFMVYLQKENIIDESGMPKERFSAEFPKEGPSILRIQQVVRGDSAAYFCASSVAGTAVTIGETQYFGPGTRLLVL.

The chain recombines TRBV7-8 with TRBJ2-7; D is possibly TRBD2 (6 bases). The germline V gene has CDR1 SGHVS and CDR2 FQNEAQ. The V and J ends lost 7 bases and 5 bases respectively, with 24 bases between them. The CDR3 has 16 amino acids. As DNA, the CDR3 is TGTGCCAGCATTCCCCGCCTCGGGGGTGGTGTGAACGAGCAGTACTTC. It is translated as CASIPRLGGGVNEQYF. Full variable domain (missing parts from reference TRBV7-8 and TRBJ2-7): GAGVSQSPRYKVAKRGQDVALRCDPISGHVSLFWYQQALGQGPEFLTYFQNEAQLDKSGLPSDRFFAERPEGSVSTLKIQRTQQEDSAVYLCASIPRLGGGVNEQYFGPGTRLTVT.

This sequence joins TRBV10-3 and TRBJ2-7, with TRBD1 identical over 9 bases. Germline V CDR1 and CDR2: ENHRY, SYGVKD. J was trimmed by 2 bases and V by 6 bases; bases with no gene match: 5. The CDR3 runs 14 residues. The CDR3 is CAIRSGQGPYEQYF. CDR3 bases: TGTGCCATCAGATCGGGACAGGGTCCCTACGAGCAGTACTTC.

The V call is TRBV6-6, the J call TRBJ2-5; D is perhaps TRBD1 or TRBD2 (5 bases each). CDR1 and CDR2 (germline): MNHNY, SVGAGI (reference sequence). The germline V and J ends were trimmed by 7 bases and 1 base, with 7 bases remaining between them. The CDR3 spans 12 residues. The CDR3 reads CASMRGQETQYF. CDR3 DNA sequence: TGTGCCAGCATGAGGGGCCAAGAGACCCAGTACTTC.

The count of this clone is one. The chain joins TRBV30 to TRBJ2-3; D not resolved. V gave up 2 bases and J gave up 5 bases, with 8 bases separating them. Looked up from germline, CDR1 is GTSNPN and CDR2 is SVGIG (reference sequence). The CDR3 runs to 12 residues. The CDR3 region is CAWSSEEDTQYF. The CDR3 coding sequence is TGTGCCTGGAGTAGTGAGGAAGATACGCAGTATTTT. Drawing the rest from reference TRBV30 and TRBJ2-3, the complete variable domain is SQTIHQWPATLVQPVGSPLSLECTVEGTSNPNLYWYRQAAGRGLQLLFYSVGIGQISSEVPQNLSASRPQDRQFILSSKKLLLSDSGFYLCAWSSEEDTQYFGPGTRLTVL.

The chain has TRBV28 and TRBJ1-3; D ambiguous. V shed 3 bases and J shed 0 bases, with 6 bases lying between them. The CDR3 is 14 amino acids. The germline V gene encodes CDR1 MDHEN and CDR2 SYDVKM. In DNA form, the CDR3 reads TGTGCCAGCAGTTTGGGGAGCTCTGGAAACACCATATATTTT. Amino acids: CASSLGSSGNTIYF.

The rearrangement links TRBV5-4 to TRBJ2-7; no definite D call. The CDR3 sequence is 12 residues long. The V end was cut by 4 bases, the J end by 6 bases, with 11 bases between. CDR1 SGHNT and CDR2 YYREEE come from the germline V gene (reference sequence). This chain's CDR3 is CASSRYTGEQYF. CDR3 coding DNA: TGTGCCAGCAGCAGGTACACGGGCGAGCAGTACTTC.